This T cell receptor (beta chain) comes out of a study of shared clonotypes between healthy human individuals. Study outcomes and limitations: Non-shared clonotypes showed lower generation probabilities than clonotypes common to all four donors.

The CDR3 has 16 residues. Germline loops: CDR1 SQVTM, CDR2 ANQGSEA. With 7 bases clipped from V and 1 base from J, the junction kept 15 bases outside the gene matches. TCRdb keeps only in-frame clones here, not all; method: immunoSEQ multiplex PCR. This sample has around 620,000 clones, with approximately 95% found just once. Turning to this clone: The antigen is unknown.

Naive-designated CD8 cells lacked CD45RO, were positively enriched for CCR7, and omitted terminally differentiated effector memory CD45RA+ cells. The TCR originated in a woman between 25 and 40 years old in good health. The material sequenced was naive CD8+ T cells sorted from blood. The genes are TRBV29-1 and TRBJ1-1, with 7 nucleotides matching TRBD1. CDR3 DNA: TGCAGCGCGGAGGGGGCGAGGGGGTTGGCGAACACTGAAGCTTTCTTT. Amino acid sequence: CSAEGARGLANTEAFF.